The next 14 T cell receptor beta chains were all read from a single sample in a study of blood T cells in healthy people across ages. A J-beta primer mix and a sample-barcoded 5' primer were used in a second PCR of roughly 6 to 12 cycles. Each CDR3 protein is one row after TCRdb ran MiXCR on the 5' RACE reads. The sample gives 630,000 or so distinct CDR3 sequences, about 34% of which show up once; 15% is in the top ten. Sequenced input: blood. The receptors originated from an elderly woman in good health.

In its sample, this clonotype was seen a few times. The chain couples TRBV20-1 to TRBJ1-4; a possible D gene is TRBD1 (6 bases). There are 16 residues in the CDR3. Germline CDR1 DFQATT, CDR2 SNEGSKA (reference sequence). Trimming took 4 bases from V and 0 from J, leaving 15 bases between them. This chain's CDR3 is CSAIGQYSATNEKLFF. DNA for the CDR3: TGCAGTGCTATAGGACAGTACTCAGCAACTAATGAAAAACTGTTTTTT.

In this sample, this clonotype turned up many times. The genes are TRBV3-1 and TRBJ1-2, with no clear D. Germline CDR1 LGHDT, CDR2 YNNKEL (reference sequence). There are 13 residues in the CDR3. Trimming removed 1 base from V and 6 bases from J, with 9 bases in between. In DNA, the CDR3 is TGTGCCAGCAGCCAAGGCCTCGAGGATGGCTACACCTTC. It translates to CASSQGLEDGYTF.

V is TRBV12-3 or TRBV12-4 and J is TRBJ1-5; D ambiguous. The CDR3 is 15 residues long. V gave up 6 bases and J gave up 11 bases, with 23 bases separating them. Written as DNA, the CDR3 is TGTGCCAGCAGCCCCCTAGGCAGCCAGAGGTTGACCCAGCATTTT. Its protein product is CASSPLGSQRLTQHF.

This clonotype was counted ten times or more. The chain recombines TRBV5-1 with TRBJ1-2; D gene unclear. The CDR3 consists of 18 residues. Per the germline V gene, CDR1 is SGHRS and CDR2 is YFSETQ. V gave up 4 bases and J gave up 2 bases, with 24 bases separating them. DNA for the CDR3: TGCGCCAGCAGCAGTTCCCTCGGCGGCTGGACGACAAACTATGGCTACACCTTC. Translating it yields CASSSSLGGWTTNYGYTF.

This clonotype was seen just once. Since a much larger clone is just one base distant, this may be a read error. V gene TRBV3-1 combines with J gene TRBJ2-7, with D possibly called TRBD1 or TRBD2 (5 bases each). Trimming stripped 1 base from V and 2 bases from J, with 12 bases between. This CDR3 spans 15 amino acids. The V gene's germline CDR1 is LGHDT and CDR2 YNNKEL (reference sequence). The CDR3: CASSQGRGVTYEQYF. The CDR3, as DNA: TGTGCCAGCAGCCAAGGACGGGGCGTGACCTACGAGCAGTACTTC.

The V gene is TRBV19, the J gene TRBJ2-3; D is ambiguous. Between the trimmed V and J ends, which lost 3 bases and 2 bases, there was a span of 3 bases. From germline, CDR1 is LNHDA and CDR2 SQIVND (reference sequence). The CDR3 covers 12 residues. CDR3 sequence (DNA): TGTGCCAGTAGTATCCCCACAGATACGCAGTATTTT. As protein: CASSIPTDTQYF.

This clonotype was observed once. The chain carries TRBV4-2 and TRBJ2-5; possibly TRBD1 for D (5 bases). The CDR3 spans 14 residues. CDR1 is LGHNA, CDR2 YNFKEQ, per germline. The V gene lost 1 base and the J gene lost 3 bases, with 9 bases spanning the gap. In nucleotides, the CDR3 is TGTGCCAGCAGCCAAGTCGCCAGGGAAGAGACCCAGTACTTC. Translation gives CASSQVAREETQYF.

This clonotype was detected ten times or more. The V and J genes are TRBV19 and TRBJ1-1; D is unresolved. The CDR3 consists of 13 residues. From germline, CDR1 is LNHDA and CDR2 SQIVND (reference sequence). V lost 9 bases, J lost 8 bases, and 19 bases lay in between. The CDR3 nucleotides read TGTGCCAGCAGCATAGGACGGGGAACCGAAGCTTTCTTT. Translation: CASSIGRGTEAFF. The full variable domain, with the rest looked up from reference TRBV19 and TRBJ1-1, is DGGITQSPKYLFRKEGQNVTLSCEQNLNHDAMYWYRQDPGQGLRLIYYSQIVNDFQKGDIAEGYSVSREKKESFPLTVTSAQKNPTAFYLCASSIGRGTEAFFGQGTRLTVV.

On this clonotype itself: This could be a read error, since a much larger clone is one nucleotide away. The V and J genes are TRBV7-2 and TRBJ2-1, with a weak D call TRBD1 (6 bases). This CDR3 has 14 amino acids. The ends were cut back, 2 bases at V and 13 bases at J, with 18 bases in the middle. In germline, CDR1 is SGHTA, CDR2 FQGNSA. The CDR3 region is CASSLYRATETQFF. DNA of the CDR3: TGTGCCAGCAGCTTATACAGGGCAACAGAGACCCAGTTCTTC.

This clonotype was detected ten times or more. V usage is TRBV5-5 and J usage is TRBJ2-1; 9 nucleotides match TRBD1. V shed 4 bases and J 7 bases; nucleotides not matched to a gene: 12. Germline V gene sequence: CDR1 SGHKS, CDR2 YYEKEE (reference sequence). The CDR3 is made up of 16 amino acids. The CDR3 DNA follows: TGTGCCAGCAGCGCCACCGGGACAGGGTCTAGGAATGAGCAGTTCTTC. Its translation: CASSATGTGSRNEQFF.

Worth noting for this clonotype: A much larger clone differs from this one at a single base, so this may be a read error. This chain joins TRBV28 and TRBJ1-1, with TRBD1 as a possible D gene (5 bases). Between the trimmed V and J ends, which lost 6 bases and 11 bases, there was a span of 16 bases. CDR1 is MDHEN, CDR2 SYDVKM, per germline. The CDR3 spans 12 residues. In DNA form, the CDR3 reads TGTGCCAGCAGATCCTCCGGGGGTTCGGCTTTCTTT. This gives the protein CASRSSGGSAFF.

This clonotype has a count of ten or more. CDR3 amino acids: CASRNVRGYTF. In DNA form, the CDR3 reads TGTGCCAGCAGGAATGTCCGGGGCTACACCTTC. The chain is built from TRBV6-5 and TRBJ1-2; no firm D call. The germline gives CDR1 MNHEY, CDR2 SVGAGI. The ends were cut back, 6 bases at V and 8 bases at J, with 10 bases in the middle. The CDR3 length is 11 residues.

This clonotype was seen repeatedly, ten times or more. The chain recombines TRBV4-2 with TRBJ1-2; D might be TRBD1 (5 bases). CDR1 is LGHNA and CDR2 is YNFKEQ in the germline V gene. The CDR3 is 13 amino acids. Between the trimmed V and J ends, which lost 3 bases and 4 bases, there was a span of 9 bases. DNA for the CDR3: TGTGCCAGCAGCCAGGGACGAACCTATGGCTACACCTTC. Its translation: CASSQGRTYGYTF.

In its sample, this clonotype was seen many times. This chain uses TRBV10-3 with TRBJ2-1; 8 bases line up with TRBD1. The CDR3 runs to 14 residues. The germline V gene has CDR1 ENHRY and CDR2 SYGVKD. V shed 8 bases, J shed 7 bases, and the junction held 10 bases outside the gene matches. CDR3: CAISQGALNNEQFF. The CDR3 DNA sequence: TGTGCCATCTCGCAGGGGGCTCTGAATAATGAGCAGTTCTTC.